This is a list of T cell receptor beta chains from one sample in a study of blood T cell repertoires in COVID-19. Sequencing was performed with immunoSEQ multiplex PCR; in TCRdb, only in-frame clones are kept and a portion is missing. Of some 180,000 clones in the sample, about 89% were seen once. The sample consisted of peripheral blood. Every receptor here comes from a middle-aged man with acute or convalescent COVID-19. Each CDR3 is given without its conserved first and last residue. A D gene is named only where the DNA matches it firmly.

>-|TRBJ2-6|TRBV16
ASSPGARGSGANVLT
>TRBD1|TRBJ2-1|TRBV7-3
ASSLTDRVNEQF
>-|TRBJ1-5|TRBV7-9
ASSPLSGNQPQH
>TRBD1|TRBJ2-2|TRBV29-1
SGTDRDTGELF
>TRBD1|TRBJ2-5|TRBV2
ASRRTGVETQY
>-|TRBJ2-5|TRBV7-2
ASSRNKETQY
>TRBD2|TRBJ2-3|TRBV5-1
ASREGLASADTQY
>TRBD1|TRBJ1-2|TRBV25-1
ASSRGGSGYT
>TRBD2|TRBJ2-1|TRBV3-1/TRBV3-2
ASSRTIAGPYNEQF
>TRBD2|TRBJ2-7|TRBV2
ASSTSGVSYEQY
>TRBD1|TRBJ1-1|TRBV29-1
SVESGTVTEAF
>-|TRBJ2-7|TRBV5-1
ASSLGRGEQY
>-|TRBJ2-1|TRBV3-1/TRBV3-2
ASSQGPLSYNEQF
>-|TRBJ1-2|TRBV6-1
ASSDQIRPGEINYGYT
>TRBD2|TRBJ2-1|TRBV5-1
ASSASSGGYNEQF
>TRBD2|TRBJ2-7|TRBV27
ASSPGTSGASEQY
>TRBD2|TRBJ2-3|TRBV7-3
ASSQSSGGTSTDTQY
>TRBD2|TRBJ2-3|TRBV29-1
SVDSLAASTDTQY
>-|TRBJ1-2|TRBV18
ASSADRGLLYGYT
>TRBD2|TRBJ2-2|TRBV5-1
ASSLAGMGDTGELF
>TRBD1|TRBJ1-2|TRBV27
ASSPGTADYGYT
>-|TRBJ1-2|TRBV7-9
ASTRGTERTYGYT
>TRBD1|TRBJ1-5|TRBV6-5
ASRGTGNQPQH
>-|TRBJ2-4|TRBV6-1
ASSGLSDLAKNIQY
>-|TRBJ2-7|TRBV4-2
ASSQGGVIREQY
>TRBD2|TRBJ2-7|TRBV20-1
SASFVASGYAAQY
>-|TRBJ2-2|TRBV5-1
ASSPGDGVNTGELF
>-|TRBJ1-3|TRBV5-1
ASSLEGGNTIY
>TRBD1|TRBJ2-3|TRBV3-1/TRBV3-2
ASSFRTGLGTDTQY
>TRBD2|TRBJ2-5|TRBV14
ASSRFLAGGQETQY
>TRBD1|TRBJ1-6|TRBV7-9
ASSFLTGGNSPLH
>-|TRBJ1-4|TRBV9
ASSGPGQEGEKLF
>TRBD1|TRBJ1-5|TRBV7-9
ASSPGGTGVNNQPQH
>-|TRBJ2-1|TRBV6-4
ASRGGSYNEQF
>-|TRBJ1-3|TRBV11-2
ASSLGSTGNTIY
>-|TRBJ1-1|TRBV13
ASSLNTEAF
>-|TRBJ2-1|TRBV5-6
ASSLGGTTYNEQF
>-|TRBJ1-6|TRBV18
ASSPQGLTRNYNSPLH
>-|TRBJ1-1|TRBV12-5
ASGLVRGGNTEAF
>TRBD1|TRBJ1-1|TRBV5-1
ASRTRTGNTEAF
>-|TRBJ1-2|TRBV10-1
ASSGTPTGLT
>-|TRBJ2-7|TRBV5-6
ASSVEYGEQY
>-|TRBJ2-3|TRBV6-5
ASSYSGGDTQY
>-|TRBJ1-1|TRBV6-5
ASSSNMGAYIIEAF
>-|TRBJ2-5|TRBV6-1
ASSEAVPGQETQY